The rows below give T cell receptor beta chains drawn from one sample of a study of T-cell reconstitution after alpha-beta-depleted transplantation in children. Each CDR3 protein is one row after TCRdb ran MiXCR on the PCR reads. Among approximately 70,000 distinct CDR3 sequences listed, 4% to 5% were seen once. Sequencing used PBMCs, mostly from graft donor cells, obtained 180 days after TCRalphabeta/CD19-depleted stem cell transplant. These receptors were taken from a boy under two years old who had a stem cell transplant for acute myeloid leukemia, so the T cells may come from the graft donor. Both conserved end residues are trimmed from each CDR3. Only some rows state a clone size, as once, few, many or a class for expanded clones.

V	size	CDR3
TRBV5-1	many	ASSLRVSYNEQF
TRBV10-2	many	ASSETEQPQH
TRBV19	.	ASKDPYNEQF
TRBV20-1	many	SARSDLSQH
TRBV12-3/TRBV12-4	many	ASSPLRVGELF
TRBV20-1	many	SARDRVAAADTQY
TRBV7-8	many	ASSVRDRGDYGYT
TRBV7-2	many	ASSPSGLGLI
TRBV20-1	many	SARDGASGKAF
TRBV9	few	ASSADLDTQY
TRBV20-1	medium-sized	GSRGRIEETQY
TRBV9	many	ASSVASGGSYEQY
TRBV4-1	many	ASSQGYNEQF
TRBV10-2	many	ASSDSRRGRVQPQH
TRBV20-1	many	SAIEVYEQY
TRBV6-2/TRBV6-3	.	ASSSLAGRGEQF
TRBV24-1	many	ATSDFRVQETQY
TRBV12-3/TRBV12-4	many	ASSSRREPQPQH
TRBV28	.	ASSFNGVGNTEAF
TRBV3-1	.	ASSKPTSSYNEQF
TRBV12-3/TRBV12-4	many	ASSLTPQRGTGELF
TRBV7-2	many	ASSSVGVDGTEAF
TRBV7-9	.	AMGSGSSYNEQF
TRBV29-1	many	SVRDLYGTDTQY
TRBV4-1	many	ASSQDFTLIYNEQF
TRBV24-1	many	ATSDFPYTDTQY
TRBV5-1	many	ASSRDRADYGYT
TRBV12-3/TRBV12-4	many	ASSLRGGPYGYT
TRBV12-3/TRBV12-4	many	ASGGTSGVWNTGELF
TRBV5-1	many	ASSPLRGGQETQY
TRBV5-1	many	ASSLNRGVEAF
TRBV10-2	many	ASSRQGENTIY
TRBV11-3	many	ASSLGTGASTDTQY
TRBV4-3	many	ASSPQGTNQPQH
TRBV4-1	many	ASSQVEATGAGSYEQY
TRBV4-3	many	ASSHSTGGTEAF
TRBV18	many	ASSPGPPGTSYGELF
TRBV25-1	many	ASSAGVGYT
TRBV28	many	ASTTPNSYGYT
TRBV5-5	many	ASSLTHSAAKNIQY
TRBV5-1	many	ASGLNTNYGYT
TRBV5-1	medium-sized	ASSLDRGLETQY
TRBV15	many	ATSRVFGNNEQF
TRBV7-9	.	ASSRARTGRSAEQY
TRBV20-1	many	SALQTGRSYEQY
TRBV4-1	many	ASSQGGGAGVTYNEQF
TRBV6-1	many	ATKNMQGSTGELF